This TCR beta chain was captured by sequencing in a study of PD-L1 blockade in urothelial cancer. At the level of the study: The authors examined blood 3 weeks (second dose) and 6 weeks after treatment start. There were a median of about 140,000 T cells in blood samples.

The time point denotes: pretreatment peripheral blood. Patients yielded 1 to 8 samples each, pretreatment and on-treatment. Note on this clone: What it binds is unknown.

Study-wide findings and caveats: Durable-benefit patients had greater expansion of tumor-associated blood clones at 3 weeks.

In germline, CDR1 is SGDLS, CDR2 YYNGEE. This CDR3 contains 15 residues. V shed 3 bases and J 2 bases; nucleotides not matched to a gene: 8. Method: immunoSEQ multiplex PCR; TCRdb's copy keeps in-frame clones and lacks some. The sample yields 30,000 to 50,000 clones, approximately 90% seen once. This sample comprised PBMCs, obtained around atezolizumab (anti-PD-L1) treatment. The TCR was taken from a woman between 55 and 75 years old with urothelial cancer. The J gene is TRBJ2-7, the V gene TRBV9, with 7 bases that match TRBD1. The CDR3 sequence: CASSAGSGQPYEQYF. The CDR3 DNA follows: TGTGCCAGCAGCGCTGGTTCGGGACAGCCCTACGAGCAGTACTTC.